These 22 T cell receptor beta chains originate from one sample sequenced in a study of immune evolution from preneoplasia to lung adenocarcinoma (dated by TCRdb to 2020 to 2022). Libraries were built with the immunoSEQ multiplex PCR assay. The clones in this table, taken by TCRdb from immuneACCESS, are in-frame only. Not every clone is retained; where verified, under half of the shortfall comes from an unresolved V gene, and the cause of the rest is unknown. This sample holds about 4,500 clones; 75% to 90% were observed only once. The top ten clones comprise approximately 3.5% of the sample. Sequencing was carried out using FFPE invasive lung adenocarcinoma tissue. The cell subset or site label on this specimen signifies: frankly invasive lung adenocarcinoma (ADC). The receptors come from a person aged 45 to 60 with lung adenocarcinoma.

The CDR3 here is CASNLQGWSEQFF. The CDR3 DNA follows: TGTGCCAGCAACCTGCAGGGGTGGAGTGAGCAGTTCTTC. The chain employs TRBV5-6 and TRBJ2-1, with D tentatively TRBD1 (6 bases). CDR1 and CDR2 from the germline V gene are SGHDT and YYEEEE. Trimming stripped 6 bases from V and 9 bases from J, with 16 bases between. The length of the CDR3 is 13 residues. The variable domain in full, completed from reference TRBV5-6 and TRBJ2-1, reads DAGVTQSPTHLIKTRGQQVTLRCSPKSGHDTVSWYQQALGQGPQFIFQYYEEEERQRGNFPDRFSGHQFPNYSSELNVNALLLGDSALYLCASNLQGWSEQFFGPGTRLTVL.

The count of this clone is one. The rearrangement joins TRBV28 to TRBJ1-2, with TRBD1 matching over 10 bases. J was trimmed by 7 bases and V by 6 bases; bases with no gene match: 8. Looked up from germline, CDR1 is MDHEN and CDR2 is SYDVKM. The CDR3 has 14 amino acids. CDR3 region: CASSKDRGEGGYTF. CDR3 sequence (DNA): TGTGCCAGCAGCAAGGACAGGGGGGAGGGTGGCTACACCTTC.

The V and J genes are TRBV5-6 and TRBJ2-5; TRBD2 matches 8 bases. CDR3 length equals 14 residues. Germline V lookup: CDR1 SGHDT, CDR2 YYEEEE. Trimming removed 0 bases from V and 2 bases from J; junction bases left unmatched: 0. The CDR3 spells CASSLASGQETQYF. DNA of the CDR3: TGTGCCAGCAGCTTGGCTAGCGGGCAAGAGACCCAGTACTTC.

This rearrangement joins TRBV9 to TRBJ2-3, with D perhaps assigned TRBD1 or TRBD2 (5 bases each). V lost 4 bases and J lost 2, with 17 bases in between. This CDR3 comprises 16 residues. Germline V lookup: CDR1 SGDLS, CDR2 YYNGEE. For the CDR3, the DNA is TGTGCCAGCAGCCCTCGGGACGGAGGAACCACAGATACGCAGTATTTT. Amino acid sequence: CASSPRDGGTTDTQYF. Looking up the rest from reference TRBV9 and TRBJ2-3 gives the full variable domain: DSGVTQTPKHLITATGQRVTLRCSPRSGDLSVYWYQQSLDQGLQFLIQYYNGEERAKGNILERFSAQQFPDLHSELNLSSLELGDSALYFCASSPRDGGTTDTQYFGPGTRLTVL.

In this sample, this clone turned up once. The rearrangement uses TRBV30 and TRBJ2-1; 10 bases are shared with TRBD2. Germline values: CDR1 GTSNPN, CDR2 SVGIG (reference sequence). V trimming: 2 bases; J trimming: 6 bases; junction bases outside the gene matches: 7. The CDR3 consists of 15 residues. The CDR3 loop reads CAWSWGLAGANEQFF. In DNA, the CDR3 is TGTGCCTGGAGTTGGGGGCTAGCGGGAGCCAATGAGCAGTTCTTC.

The chain couples TRBV2 to TRBJ1-1, with 11 bases fitting TRBD1. Germline V CDR1 and CDR2: SNHLY, FYNNEI. Trimming took 8 bases from V and 10 from J; bases not matched to a gene: 9. The CDR3 extends over 13 amino acids. The CDR3 DNA is TGTGCCAGCTGGGACAGGGGGGGCGCGGGAGCTTTCTTT. This encodes CASWDRGGAGAFF.

The J gene is TRBJ1-2, the V gene TRBV10-3; D perhaps matches TRBD1 (5 bases). V gave up 0 bases and J gave up 4 bases, with 9 bases separating them. This CDR3 spans 14 amino acids. CDR1 and CDR2 (germline): ENHRY, SYGVKD. CDR3 amino acids: CAISESTGLYGYTF. The CDR3 bases are TGTGCCATCAGTGAGTCTACAGGCCTCTATGGCTACACCTTC.

The chain combines TRBV7-3 with TRBJ2-3; 9 nucleotides agree with TRBD2. Looked up from germline, CDR1 is SGHTA and CDR2 is FQGTGA. V lost 5 bases to trimming and J lost 6 bases; unmatched junction nucleotides: 12. This CDR3 has 16 residues. The CDR3 protein is CASSPSLAGVTDTQYF. The CDR3 nucleotides are TGTGCCAGCAGCCCCTCCTTAGCGGGAGTTACGGATACGCAGTATTTT.

The chain has TRBV6-5 and TRBJ2-7, with D perhaps being TRBD1 or TRBD2 (5 bases each). Germline V gene lookup returns CDR1 MNHEY and CDR2 SVGAGI. Trimming shortened V by 6 bases and J by 2 bases, and 11 bases separated the two germline ends. This CDR3 is built from 13 residues. The CDR3 reads CASSRRGPYEQYF. For the CDR3, the DNA is TGTGCCAGCAGCCGACGGGGACCCTACGAGCAGTACTTC.

CDR3: CASSLAPAGSSETQYF. CDR3 sequence (DNA): TGCGCCAGCAGCTTGGCCCCGGCGGGGAGCTCAGAGACCCAGTACTTC. The chain carries TRBV5-1 and TRBJ2-5, with D perhaps TRBD2 (6 bases). Germline CDR1 SGHRS, CDR2 YFSETQ. The CDR3 runs 16 residues. Trimming took 0 bases from V and 4 from J, leaving 16 bases between them.

The genes are TRBV7-3 and TRBJ2-2, with D possibly matching TRBD1 (5 bases). This CDR3 has 16 amino acids. V gave up 1 base and J gave up 2 bases, with 11 bases separating them. CDR1 and CDR2 (germline): SGHTA, FQGTGA. The CDR3 DNA reads TGTGCCAGCAGCTTAAGACAGAATGATAACACCGGGGAGCTGTTTTTT. Translating gives CASSLRQNDNTGELFF.

This chain uses TRBV2 with TRBJ2-2; 7 nucleotides line up with TRBD1. The CDR3 has 15 amino acids. The junction had 6 bases not matched to a gene; V was cut back by 5 bases and J by 3 bases. Germline V gene sequence: CDR1 SNHLY, CDR2 FYNNEI. The CDR3 region is CASSMGQSDTGELFF. DNA of the CDR3: TGTGCCAGCAGTATGGGACAGTCGGACACCGGGGAGCTGTTTTTT.

This clone appeared a single time. The chain is built from TRBV4-2 and TRBJ1-3; D is uncertain. Per germline, CDR1 LGHNA and CDR2 YNFKEQ. The CDR3 spans 17 residues. V lost 1 base, J lost 0 bases, and 13 bases lay in between. This chain's CDR3 is CASSQAVGGGSGNTIYF. CDR3 DNA: TGTGCCAGCAGCCAAGCCGTCGGTGGTGGCTCTGGAAACACCATATATTTT.

This chain joins TRBV9 and TRBJ2-2, with 9 bases fitting TRBD1. The junction had 2 bases not matched to a gene; V was cut back by 0 bases and J by 5 bases. Looked up from germline, CDR1 is SGDLS and CDR2 is YYNGEE. This CDR3 has 15 residues. CDR3 protein: CASSVGDRATGELFF. DNA for the CDR3: TGTGCCAGCAGCGTAGGGGACAGGGCAACCGGGGAGCTGTTTTTT.

The V and J genes are TRBV28 and TRBJ2-7; D is perhaps TRBD1 (6 bases). CDR3 length equals 14 residues. With 2 bases removed from V and 3 bases from J, the gap between germline ends came to 11 bases. The V gene's germline CDR1 is MDHEN and CDR2 SYDVKM. CDR3 sequence reads: CASSLGTTIYEQYF. Here the CDR3 DNA reads TGTGCCAGCAGTTTAGGGACAACTATCTACGAGCAGTACTTC.

The chain uses TRBV4-3 and TRBJ2-3; no clear D. CDR1 LGHNA and CDR2 YSLEER come from the germline V gene. CDR3 length equals 16 residues. Trimming took off 0 bases at V and 2 bases at J, with 12 bases between the two ends. As DNA, the CDR3 is TGCGCCAGCAGCCAAGAAGGTCCGGCAATCACAGATACGCAGTATTTT. Residues: CASSQEGPAITDTQYF.

The chain couples TRBV7-3 to TRBJ2-2; 7 positions agree with TRBD2. The germline gives CDR1 SGHTA, CDR2 FQGTGA. J lost 7 bases, V lost 3 bases, and 5 bases had no gene match. This CDR3 has 14 amino acids. As DNA, the CDR3 is TGTGCCAGCAGCTTCGGACTAGGGGTCGGGGAGCTGTTTTTT. Its protein product is CASSFGLGVGELFF.

This chain joins TRBV18 and TRBJ1-5; D is unresolved. The CDR3 runs to 17 residues. The germline gives CDR1 KGHSH, CDR2 LQKENI. The germline V and J ends were trimmed by 3 bases and 0 bases, with 15 bases remaining between them. The CDR3 reads CASSPFGQANSNQPQHF. Here the CDR3 DNA reads TGTGCCAGCTCACCCTTCGGGCAGGCGAATAGCAATCAGCCCCAGCATTTT.

This clone was found once. This chain joins TRBV14 and TRBJ1-2; D perhaps matches TRBD1 (5 bases). Trimming shortened V by 2 bases and J by 5 bases, and 12 bases separated the two germline ends. The CDR3 spans 14 residues. Per the germline V gene, CDR1 is SGHDN and CDR2 is FVKESK. The CDR3 DNA follows: TGTGCCAGCAGCCAACAGGGAATACGGTATGGCTACACCTTC. Its protein product is CASSQQGIRYGYTF.

This chain uses TRBV11-3 with TRBJ2-1, with 14 bases identical to TRBD2. Germline V gene data show CDR1 as SGHNT and CDR2 as YENEEA. This CDR3 is built from 18 residues. After removal of 2 bases from V and 9 bases from J, the junction contained 12 bases not matched to a gene. The CDR3 loop is CASSLFPLTSGRGGEQFF. DNA of the CDR3: TGTGCCAGCAGCTTATTCCCACTGACTAGCGGGAGGGGGGGTGAGCAGTTCTTC.

This clone was found once. The chain joins TRBV28 to TRBJ1-2, with 8 bases identical to TRBD1. Germline V lookup: CDR1 MDHEN, CDR2 SYDVKM. V lost 5 bases, J lost 8 bases, and 7 bases stayed unmatched. There are 13 residues in the CDR3. The CDR3 region is CASSLWTGWGYTF. The DNA for the CDR3 is TGTGCCAGCAGTCTCTGGACAGGGTGGGGCTACACCTTC.

Comment on this clone: The identical CDR3 is also encoded by other nucleotide sequences in the sample. This sequence joins TRBV4-2 and TRBJ2-6, with D tentatively TRBD2 (6 bases). Germline V lookup: CDR1 LGHNA, CDR2 YNFKEQ. The CDR3 has 16 amino acids. V dropped 1 base and J dropped 2 bases, with 9 bases sitting between them. For the CDR3, the DNA is TGTGCCAGCAGCCAAGCGGGAGTAACTGGGGCCAACGTCCTGACTTTC. It encodes CASSQAGVTGANVLTF.